This T cell receptor (beta chain) was sequenced during a study of vaccination effects on CD4 cells after COVID-19 (dated by TCRdb to 2021 to 2024). Regarding the research as a whole: Each participant received two doses of an mRNA SARS-CoV-2 vaccine, either BNT162b2 or mRNA-1273. In a couple of convalescent patients, pre-vaccine samples were collected 16 days and one week ahead of the first dose, 142 and 148 days after COVID-19 diagnosis. Cultures from other donors in the study were sequenced with the Oncomine TCR Beta short-read assay on an Illumina iSeq 100. A total of 10 COVID-19 convalescent patients and several SARS-CoV-2-naive healthy vaccine recipients were included in the full study. The study compared SARS-CoV-2 spike-specific CD4+ TCR repertoires before and after mRNA vaccination in COVID-19 convalescent patients and infection-naive vaccine recipients.

What the authors observed across the whole study: Marked clonal contraction was observed in both infection-induced and vaccine-induced clones at late post-vaccination timepoints, consistent with waning T cell responses. Among convalescent patients, the spike-reactive repertoire after vaccination was made up mainly of new vaccine-induced clones that were largely distinct from the clones induced by infection. Limitations of the study were the small number of convalescent patients and the absence of early post-infection timepoints.

Receptor libraries were prepared by the immunoSEQ multiplex PCR assay. DNA from the CD4+ T cells that had been cultured and isolated underwent TCR beta CDR3 sequencing. In the original analysis: Non-productive TCR sequences were removed and reads were trimmed to the CDR3 region, keeping CDR3s of at least 7 amino acids. Antigen-specific clonotypes were identified using the MANAFEST web app by comparison of expansion in peptide wells against reference cultures. To be called positive, a clone needed expansion at FDR<0.05 compared with the reference and with all other wells, an odds ratio greater than 5, and a frequency greater than 0.1% in two replicate wells. A clonotype was called cross-reactive if it was significantly expanded both in SARS-CoV-2 spike wells and in at least one common cold coronavirus spike condition. CDR3 similarity was assessed by Levenshtein distance using the stringdist R package, and unrooted trees were constructed with ape in R 3.6.1. In TCRdb, the immuneACCESS table is reduced to in-frame sequences with V and J assigned. These tables do not hold every clone; where another copy was compared, an unresolved V gene accounts for under half, and the others remain unexplained. The V and J calls and the clone size are those of that table, but D and trimming were determined from the DNA. For this sample the table gives tens of thousands of clones, of which roughly 74% were detected only once. 38% of the sample goes to the ten largest clones.

In the ViraFEST assay, PBMC were stimulated with viral peptide pools, and antigen-specific CD4+ T cell clonotypes were then identified by expansion using TCR sequencing. After less than 13 days of culture, CD4+ T cells were isolated with the EasySep CD4+ T cell isolation kit. PCR-confirmed SARS-CoV-2 infection had occurred in convalescent patients between March and December 2020, before the Alpha, Beta and Delta variants emerged in the United States. Roughly 1.9 million PBMC per well were cultured with 10 ug/ml peptides in IMDM containing 5% human AB serum, about 9.6 IU/ml IL-2 and gentamicin. On days 3 and 7, half of the culture medium was replaced with fresh IL-2-containing medium. Unless otherwise noted, each peptide stimulation condition was cultured in triplicate wells. Using Ficoll-Paque Plus gradient centrifugation, PBMC were separated from whole blood and then either used fresh or cryopreserved at -140C. The QIAamp micro DNA kit was used to extract genomic DNA from the cultured CD4+ T cells.

CDR1 LGHDT and CDR2 YNNKEL were looked up in the germline V gene (reference sequence). From its cysteine to its phenylalanine, the CDR3 spans 15 amino acids. CDR3 DNA only is kept here, 45 bases in frame from base 1. A distance of 16 bases separates the germline ends of V and J, which lose 1 base and 7 bases respectively. This clone occurred a few times. This receptor's antigen is unknown. No per-base quality is available; no much larger clone lies one base away. This chain joins TRBV3-1 (or the pseudogene TRBV3-2) to TRBJ1-2; the D gene cannot be named for sure. The TCR was taken from a human donor who had a prior SARS-CoV-2 infection. The sample here was CD4+ T cells from PBMCs cultured with a peptide pool, taken before COVID-19 vaccination. The DNA sequence is given as TGTGCCAGCAGCCAAGTAGGGTGGTGGGGAATTGGCTACACCTTC. Translated, this gives CASSQVGWWGIGYTF.